Reported below is one T cell receptor (beta chain). A universal primer site came from template switching; cDNA carried unique molecular identifiers. TCRdb analysed the 5' RACE reads with MiXCR anew, one entry per CDR3 protein. The sample contains around 230,000 distinct CDR3 sequences, over 5% of which appear only once. These data belong to a study of identical twins. The CDR3 covers 13 residues. Germline lookup yields CDR1 DFQATT and CDR2 SNEGSKA (reference sequence). These data also featured in a second study, about T cells expressing NK-cell markers.

V gene TRBV20-1 combines with J gene TRBJ2-3, with 13 bases matching TRBD2. The material sequenced was CD8+ T cells sorted from blood. This receptor was taken from a woman younger than 30 in good health. CDR3 sequence: CRATSGRADTQYF. The CDR3 DNA reads TGCAGGGCCACTAGCGGGAGGGCCGATACGCAGTATTTT.